Detailed here is one T cell receptor beta chain. Antigen: not known. The data stem from a study of CD8+ T cells in alopecia areata. Study outcomes and limitations: Lesional scalp exceeded normal scalp in clonality, especially in alopecia totalis/universalis.

The germline V gene encodes CDR1 LGHNA and CDR2 YSLEER. The CDR3 spans 13 residues. V dropped 4 bases and J dropped 8; count of bases not matched to a gene: 3. Reverse transcribed after extraction, RNA yielded cDNA as the sequencing template. The data were produced by immunoSEQ multiplex PCR, yet TCRdb's version contains in-frame clones alone and is incomplete. This table has some 150,000 clones, more than 45% appearing once. Individuals with alopecia areata gave both lesional scalp punch biopsies and peripheral blood for collection. The TCR was taken from a human donor with alopecia areata. This chain joins TRBV4-3 and TRBJ2-1; 9 bases are a match to TRBD1. This material consisted of CD8+ T cells sorted from blood, taken at week 0. CDR3: CASSPNRGHEQFF. The CDR3 DNA reads TGCGCCAGCAGCCCTAACAGGGGGCATGAGCAGTTCTTC.